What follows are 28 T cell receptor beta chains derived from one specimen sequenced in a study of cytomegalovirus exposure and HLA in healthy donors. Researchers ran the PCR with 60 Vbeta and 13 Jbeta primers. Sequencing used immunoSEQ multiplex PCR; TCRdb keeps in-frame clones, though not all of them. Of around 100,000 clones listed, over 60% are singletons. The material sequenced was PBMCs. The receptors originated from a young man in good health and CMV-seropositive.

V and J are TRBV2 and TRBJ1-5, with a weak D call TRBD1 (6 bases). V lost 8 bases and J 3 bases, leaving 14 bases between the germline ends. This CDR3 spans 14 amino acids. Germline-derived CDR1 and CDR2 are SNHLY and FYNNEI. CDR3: CASSDRNFNQPQHF. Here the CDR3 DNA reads TGTGCCAGCTCGGACAGAAACTTCAATCAGCCCCAGCATTTT.

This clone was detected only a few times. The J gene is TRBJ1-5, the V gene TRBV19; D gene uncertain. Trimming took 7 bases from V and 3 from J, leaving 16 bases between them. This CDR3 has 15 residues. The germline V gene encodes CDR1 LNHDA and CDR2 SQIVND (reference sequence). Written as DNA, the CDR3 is TGTGCCAGTAACGCGGGCGTAGCCCCCAATCAGCCCCAGCATTTT. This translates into CASNAGVAPNQPQHF.

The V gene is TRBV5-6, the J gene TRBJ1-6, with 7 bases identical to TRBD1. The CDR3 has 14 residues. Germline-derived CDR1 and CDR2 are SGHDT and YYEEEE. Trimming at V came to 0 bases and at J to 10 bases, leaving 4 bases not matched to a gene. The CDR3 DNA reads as TGTGCCAGCAGCTTGGACAGGGGTAAATCACCCCTCCACTTT. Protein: CASSLDRGKSPLHF.

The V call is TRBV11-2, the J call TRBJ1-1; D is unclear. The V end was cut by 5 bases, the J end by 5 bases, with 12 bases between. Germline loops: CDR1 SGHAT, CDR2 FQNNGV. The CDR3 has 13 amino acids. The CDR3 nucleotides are TGTGCCAGCAGCCTGAGGGTCGGGACTGAAGCTTTCTTT. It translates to CASSLRVGTEAFF.

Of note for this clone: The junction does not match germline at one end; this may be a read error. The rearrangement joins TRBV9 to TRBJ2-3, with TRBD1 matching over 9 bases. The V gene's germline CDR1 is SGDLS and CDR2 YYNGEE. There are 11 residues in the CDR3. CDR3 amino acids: CASSPRDREGF. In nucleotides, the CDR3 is TGTGCCAGCAGCCCCCGGGACAGGGAAGGTTTC.

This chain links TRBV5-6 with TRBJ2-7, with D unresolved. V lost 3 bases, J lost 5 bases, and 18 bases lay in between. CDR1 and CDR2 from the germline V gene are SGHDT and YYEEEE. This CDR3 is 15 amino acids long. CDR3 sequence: CASSYGAGLSDEQYF. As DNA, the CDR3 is TGTGCCAGCAGCTACGGCGCCGGGTTGAGCGACGAGCAGTACTTC. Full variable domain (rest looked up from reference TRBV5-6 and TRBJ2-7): DAGVTQSPTHLIKTRGQQVTLRCSPKSGHDTVSWYQQALGQGPQFIFQYYEEEERQRGNFPDRFSGHQFPNYSSELNVNALLLGDSALYLCASSYGAGLSDEQYFGPGTRLTVT.

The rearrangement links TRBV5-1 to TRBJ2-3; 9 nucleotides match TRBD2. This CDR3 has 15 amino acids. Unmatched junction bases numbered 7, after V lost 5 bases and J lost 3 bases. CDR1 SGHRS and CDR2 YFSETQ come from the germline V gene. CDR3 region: CASSSRGGDTDTQYF. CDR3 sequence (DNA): TGCGCCAGCAGTTCGCGGGGGGGCGATACAGATACGCAGTATTTT.

The CDR3 loop is CASSDLGLYNEQFF. For the CDR3, the DNA is TGTGCCAGCAGTGACCTCGGACTCTACAATGAGCAGTTCTTC. The gene calls are TRBV2 and TRBJ2-1; D perhaps matches TRBD2 (5 bases). V lost 3 bases to trimming and J lost 3 bases, with 9 bases between them. Per germline, CDR1 SNHLY and CDR2 FYNNEI. This CDR3 spans 14 amino acids. Looking up the rest from reference TRBV2 and TRBJ2-1 gives the full variable domain: EPEVTQTPSHQVTQMGQEVILRCVPISNHLYFYWYRQILGQKVEFLVSFYNNEISEKSEIFDDQFSVERPDGSNFTLKIRSTKLEDSAMYFCASSDLGLYNEQFFGPGTRLTVL.

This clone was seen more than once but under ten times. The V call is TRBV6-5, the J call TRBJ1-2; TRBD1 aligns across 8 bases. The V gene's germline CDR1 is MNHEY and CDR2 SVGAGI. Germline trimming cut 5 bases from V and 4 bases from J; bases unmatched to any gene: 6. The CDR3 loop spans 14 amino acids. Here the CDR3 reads CASSRTGMVYGYTF. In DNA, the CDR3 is TGTGCCAGCAGTCGGACAGGGATGGTCTATGGCTACACCTTC.

As DNA, the CDR3 is TGTGCCAGTAGTAACTTACAGGGATCGGATGAAAAACTGTTTTTT. Translation gives CASSNLQGSDEKLFF. The gene calls are TRBV19 and TRBJ1-4; D possibly corresponds to TRBD1 (6 bases). CDR1 is LNHDA and CDR2 is SQIVND in the germline V gene (reference sequence). The ends were cut back, 4 bases at V and 6 bases at J, with 15 bases in the middle. The CDR3 length is 15 residues.

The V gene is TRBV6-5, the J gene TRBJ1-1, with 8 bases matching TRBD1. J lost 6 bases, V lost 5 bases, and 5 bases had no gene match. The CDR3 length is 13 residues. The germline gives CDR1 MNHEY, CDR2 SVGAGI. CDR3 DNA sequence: TGTGCCAGCAGTGACAGGGGCGTTTCTGAAGCTTTCTTT. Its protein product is CASSDRGVSEAFF.

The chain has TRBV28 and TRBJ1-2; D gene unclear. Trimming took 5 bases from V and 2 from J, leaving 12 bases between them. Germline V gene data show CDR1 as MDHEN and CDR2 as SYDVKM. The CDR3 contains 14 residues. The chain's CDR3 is CASSADGRNYGYTF. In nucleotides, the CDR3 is TGTGCCAGCAGTGCCGACGGGAGGAACTATGGCTACACCTTC.

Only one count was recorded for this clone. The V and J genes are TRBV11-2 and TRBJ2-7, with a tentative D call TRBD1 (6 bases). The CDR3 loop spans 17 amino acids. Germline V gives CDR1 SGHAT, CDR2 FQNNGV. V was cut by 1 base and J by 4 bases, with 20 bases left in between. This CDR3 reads CASSLGSILQGAYEQYF. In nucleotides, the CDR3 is TGTGCCAGCAGCTTAGGATCTATCTTACAGGGCGCGTACGAGCAGTACTTC.

The CDR3 DNA sequence: TGTGCCAGCAGATTTAACAGGGGTTCGTACGAGCAGTACTTC. Its protein product is CASRFNRGSYEQYF. The chain employs TRBV2 and TRBJ2-7, with 7 bases matching TRBD1. Germline trimming cut 6 bases from V and 4 bases from J; bases unmatched to any gene: 9. This CDR3 is 14 amino acids long. Germline V CDR1 and CDR2: SNHLY, FYNNEI.

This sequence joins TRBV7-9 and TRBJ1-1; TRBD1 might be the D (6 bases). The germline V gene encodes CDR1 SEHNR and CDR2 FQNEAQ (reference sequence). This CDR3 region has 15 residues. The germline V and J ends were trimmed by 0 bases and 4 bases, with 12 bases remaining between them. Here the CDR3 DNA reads TGTGCCAGCAGCTTAGCGGGGGGGCTAGGCACTGAAGCTTTCTTT. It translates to CASSLAGGLGTEAFF.

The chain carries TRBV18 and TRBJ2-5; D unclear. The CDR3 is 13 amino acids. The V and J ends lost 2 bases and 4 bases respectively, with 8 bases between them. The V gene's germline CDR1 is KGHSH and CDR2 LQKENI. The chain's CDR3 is CASSPDNGETQYF. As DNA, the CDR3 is TGTGCCAGCTCACCAGACAATGGAGAGACCCAGTACTTC.

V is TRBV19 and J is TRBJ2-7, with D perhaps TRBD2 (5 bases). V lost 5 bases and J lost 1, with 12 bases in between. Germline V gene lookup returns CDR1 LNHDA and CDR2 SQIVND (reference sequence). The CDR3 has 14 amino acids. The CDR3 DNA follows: TGTGCCAGTAGTCCGAGACGGGATTCCTACGAGCAGTACTTC. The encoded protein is CASSPRRDSYEQYF.

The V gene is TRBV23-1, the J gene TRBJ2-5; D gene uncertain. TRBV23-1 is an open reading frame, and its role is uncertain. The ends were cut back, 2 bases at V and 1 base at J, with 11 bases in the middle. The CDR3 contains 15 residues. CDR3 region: CASSQRSGVQETQYF. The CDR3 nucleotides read TGCGCCAGCAGTCAACGGTCCGGAGTCCAAGAGACCCAGTACTTC.

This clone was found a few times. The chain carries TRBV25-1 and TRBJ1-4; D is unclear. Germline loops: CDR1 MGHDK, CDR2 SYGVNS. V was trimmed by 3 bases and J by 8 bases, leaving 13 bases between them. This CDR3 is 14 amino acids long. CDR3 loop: CASSEAEDSEKLFF. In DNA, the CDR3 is TGTGCCAGCAGTGAGGCCGAGGATTCAGAAAAACTGTTTTTT.

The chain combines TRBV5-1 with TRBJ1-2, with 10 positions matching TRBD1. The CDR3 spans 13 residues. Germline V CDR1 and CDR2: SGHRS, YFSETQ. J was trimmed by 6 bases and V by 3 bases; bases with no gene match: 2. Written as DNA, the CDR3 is TGCGCCAGCAGCTCCGGGACAGGGGATGGCTACACCTTC. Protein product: CASSSGTGDGYTF.

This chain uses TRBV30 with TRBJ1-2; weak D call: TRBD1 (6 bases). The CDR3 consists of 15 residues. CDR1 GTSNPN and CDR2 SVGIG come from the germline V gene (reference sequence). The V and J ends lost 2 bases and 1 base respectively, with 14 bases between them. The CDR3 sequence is CAWSPRQGHNYGYTF. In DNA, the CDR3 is TGTGCCTGGAGTCCTCGCCAGGGGCATAACTATGGCTACACCTTC.

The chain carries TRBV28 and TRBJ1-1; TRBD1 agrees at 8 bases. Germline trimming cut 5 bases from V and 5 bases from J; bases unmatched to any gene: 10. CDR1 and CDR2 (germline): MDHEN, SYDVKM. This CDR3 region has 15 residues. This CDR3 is CASSIRDRLRTEAFF. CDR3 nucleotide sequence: TGTGCCAGCAGTATCAGGGACAGGCTACGGACTGAAGCTTTCTTT.

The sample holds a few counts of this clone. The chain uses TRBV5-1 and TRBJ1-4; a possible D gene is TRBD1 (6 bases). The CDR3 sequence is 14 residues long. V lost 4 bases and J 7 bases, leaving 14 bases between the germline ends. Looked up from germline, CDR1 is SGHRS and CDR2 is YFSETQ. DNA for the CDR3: TGCGCCAGCAGCCCAGGGGAACGGGGTGAAAAACTGTTTTTT. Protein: CASSPGERGEKLFF.

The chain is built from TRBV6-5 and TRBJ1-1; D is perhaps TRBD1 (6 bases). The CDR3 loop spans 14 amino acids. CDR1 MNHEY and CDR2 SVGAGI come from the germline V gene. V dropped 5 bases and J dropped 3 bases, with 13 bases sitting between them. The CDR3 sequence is CASSVQGRHTEAFF. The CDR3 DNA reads TGTGCCAGCAGTGTTCAGGGGCGGCACACTGAAGCTTTCTTT.

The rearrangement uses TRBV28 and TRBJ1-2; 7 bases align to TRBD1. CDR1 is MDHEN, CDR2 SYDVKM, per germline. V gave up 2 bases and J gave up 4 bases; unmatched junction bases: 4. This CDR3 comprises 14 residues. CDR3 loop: CASSLQDRVYGYTF. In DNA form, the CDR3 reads TGTGCCAGCAGTTTACAAGACAGGGTCTATGGCTACACCTTC.

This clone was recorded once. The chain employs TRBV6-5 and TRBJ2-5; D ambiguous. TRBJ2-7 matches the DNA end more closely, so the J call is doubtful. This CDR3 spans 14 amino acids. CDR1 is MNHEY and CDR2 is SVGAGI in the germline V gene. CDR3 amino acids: CASSYSSGVSEQYF. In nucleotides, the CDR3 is TGTGCCAGCAGTTACTCGTCTGGAGTTAGCGAGCAGTACTTC.

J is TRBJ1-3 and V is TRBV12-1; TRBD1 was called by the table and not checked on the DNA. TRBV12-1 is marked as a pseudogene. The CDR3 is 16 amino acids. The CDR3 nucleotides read TGTGCCAGCGGACAAACAGGGGGCGCTTTGGGAAACACCATATATTTT. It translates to CASGQTGGALGNTIYF.

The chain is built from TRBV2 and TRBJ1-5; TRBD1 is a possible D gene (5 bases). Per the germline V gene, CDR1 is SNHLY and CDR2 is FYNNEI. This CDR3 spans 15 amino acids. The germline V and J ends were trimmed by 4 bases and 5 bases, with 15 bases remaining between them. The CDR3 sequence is CASSVPWGEDQPQHF. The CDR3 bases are TGTGCCAGCAGTGTCCCCTGGGGGGAGGATCAGCCCCAGCATTTT.